This TCR beta chain was profiled in a study of cytomegalovirus exposure and HLA in healthy donors. Findings and caveats of the study: Cytomegalovirus-associated TCR beta chains were listed, numbering 150 to 200. Across donors, most TCRs were seen rarely, yet some public ones were widespread.

In regard to this clone: Its antigen is as yet unknown.

In the PCR, 60 Vbeta and 13 Jbeta primers were used. Generated by immunoSEQ multiplex PCR, the TCRdb table keeps only in-frame clones and is missing some. The sample consists of about 77,000 clones, approximately 78% of them appearing once. The CDR3 contains 13 residues. Germline lookup yields CDR1 MNHNY and CDR2 SVGAGI (reference sequence). The junction had 5 bases not matched to a gene; V was cut back by 8 bases and J by 4 bases. This chain uses TRBV6-6 with TRBJ2-7, with TRBD2 matching 10 bases. This clonotype was obtained from a man between 35 and 55 years old in good health and CMV-seronegative. The specimen was PBMCs. The CDR3 DNA reads as TGTGCCAGCTTAGCGGGAGGATCTTACGAGCAGTACTTC. This translates into CASLAGGSYEQYF.